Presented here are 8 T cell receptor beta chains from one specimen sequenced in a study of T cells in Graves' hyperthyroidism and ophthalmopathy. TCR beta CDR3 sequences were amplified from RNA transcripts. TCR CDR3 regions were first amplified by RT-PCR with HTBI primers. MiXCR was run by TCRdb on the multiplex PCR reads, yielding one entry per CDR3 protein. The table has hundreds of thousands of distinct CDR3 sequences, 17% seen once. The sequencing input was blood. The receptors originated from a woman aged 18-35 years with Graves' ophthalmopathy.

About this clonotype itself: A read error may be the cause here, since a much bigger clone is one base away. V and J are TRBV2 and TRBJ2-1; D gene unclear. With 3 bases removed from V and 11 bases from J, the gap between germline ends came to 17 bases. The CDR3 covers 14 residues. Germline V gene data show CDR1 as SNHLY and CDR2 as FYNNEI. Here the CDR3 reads CASSDRYPGWKQFF. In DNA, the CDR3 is TGTGCCAGCAGTGATCGTTACCCGGGCTGGAAGCAGTTCTTC. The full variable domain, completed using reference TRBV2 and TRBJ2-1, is EPEVTQTPSHQVTQMGQEVILRCVPISNHLYFYWYRQILGQKVEFLVSFYNNEISEKSEIFDDQFSVERPDGSNFTLKIRSTKLEDSAMYFCASSDRYPGWKQFFGPGTRLTVL.

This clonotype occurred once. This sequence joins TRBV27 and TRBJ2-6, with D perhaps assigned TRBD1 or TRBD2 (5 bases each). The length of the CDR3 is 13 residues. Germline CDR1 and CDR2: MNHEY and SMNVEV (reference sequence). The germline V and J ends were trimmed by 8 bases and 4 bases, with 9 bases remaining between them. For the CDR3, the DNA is TGTGCCAGCTCGGGGCGAGGGGCCAACGTCCTGACTTTC. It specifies CASSGRGANVLTF.

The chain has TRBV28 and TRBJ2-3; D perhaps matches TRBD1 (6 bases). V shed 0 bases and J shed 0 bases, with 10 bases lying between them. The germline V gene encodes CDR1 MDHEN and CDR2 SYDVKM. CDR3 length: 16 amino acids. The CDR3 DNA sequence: TGTGCCAGCAGTTTATGGGACAGATCCAGCACAGATACGCAGTATTTT. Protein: CASSLWDRSSTDTQYF.

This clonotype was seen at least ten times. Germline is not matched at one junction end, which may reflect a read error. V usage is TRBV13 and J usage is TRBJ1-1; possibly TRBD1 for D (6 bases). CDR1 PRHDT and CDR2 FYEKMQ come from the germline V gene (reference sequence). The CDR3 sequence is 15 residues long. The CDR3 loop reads CASSLGGQGYTEAFF. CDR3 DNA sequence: TGTGCCAGCAGCCTAGGGGGACAAGGGTACACTGAAGCTTTCTTT.

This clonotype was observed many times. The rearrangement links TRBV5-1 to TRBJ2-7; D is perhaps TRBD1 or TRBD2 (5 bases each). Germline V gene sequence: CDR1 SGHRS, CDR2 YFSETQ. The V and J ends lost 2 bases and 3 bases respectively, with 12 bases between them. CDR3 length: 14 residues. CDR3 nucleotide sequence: TGCGCCAGCAGCTTCCGGGACGGACTCTACGAGCAGTACTTC. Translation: CASSFRDGLYEQYF.

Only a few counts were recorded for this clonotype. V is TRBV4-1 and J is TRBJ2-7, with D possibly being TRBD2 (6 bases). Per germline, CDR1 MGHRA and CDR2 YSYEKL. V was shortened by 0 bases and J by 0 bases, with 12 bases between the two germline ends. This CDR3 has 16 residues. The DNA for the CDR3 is TGCGCCAGCAGCCAAGATCTGGGGGGAGCCTCCTACGAGCAGTACTTC. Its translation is CASSQDLGGASYEQYF.

DNA for the CDR3: TGTGCCACCAGCAGAGATTGGTACGGTGAGCAGTTCTTC. Amino acids: CATSRDWYGEQFF. The chain links TRBV15 to TRBJ2-1; D remains ambiguous. V was pared by 0 bases and J by 9 bases, with 9 bases between. The germline gives CDR1 LNHNV, CDR2 YYDKDF (reference sequence). This CDR3 is built from 13 residues.

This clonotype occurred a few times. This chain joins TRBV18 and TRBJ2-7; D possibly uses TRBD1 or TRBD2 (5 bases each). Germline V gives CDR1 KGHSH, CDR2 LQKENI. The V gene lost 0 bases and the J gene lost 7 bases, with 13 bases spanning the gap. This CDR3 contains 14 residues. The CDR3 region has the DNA TGTGCCAGCTCACCACCTGCCCGGGACGAAGAGCAGTACTTC. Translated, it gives CASSPPARDEEQYF.